Reported below is one T cell receptor beta chain. This specimen belongs to a study of identical twins. Germline V lookup: CDR1 SGHDT, CDR2 YYEEEE. This CDR3 spans 15 amino acids. Trimming removed 2 bases from V and 2 bases from J, with 13 bases in between. TCRdb used MiXCR to reprocess the 5' RACE reads, holding one entry per CDR3 protein. The profile covers a few hundred thousand distinct CDR3 sequences, with around a tenth appearing a single time and more than 2.5% taken by the ten largest. The same sample was also studied in work on yellow fever vaccine responses in identical twins. That work contributes: Vaccine T cell responses of twins reportedly seemed partly convergent and partly personalized.

The sample consisted of PBMCs. The source is a woman between 18 and 29 years old in good health. This chain connects TRBV5-6 to TRBJ1-1, with TRBD1 as a possible D gene (5 bases). CDR3 amino acids: CASSFRGVGNTEAFF. The CDR3 DNA sequence: TGTGCCAGCAGCTTTAGGGGAGTGGGTAACACTGAAGCTTTCTTT.